These 26 T cell receptor beta chains were sequenced from one sample in a study of T cell changes during pregnancy in multiple sclerosis. The assay was immunoSEQ multiplex PCR, and TCRdb's table has in-frame clones only and misses some. The profile shows roughly 90,000 clones, roughly 91% of them singletons. The sample here was peripheral blood, taken in the first trimester of pregnancy. These receptors came from a female donor with multiple sclerosis, enrolled in a pregnancy study.

This rearrangement joins TRBV19 to TRBJ1-5; D is perhaps TRBD1 (6 bases). V was clipped by 5 bases and J by 0 bases, with 11 bases between them. Germline V gives CDR1 LNHDA, CDR2 SQIVND (reference sequence). The CDR3 spans 15 residues. The CDR3 sequence is CASSPTGNSNQPQHF. The CDR3 DNA is TGTGCCAGTAGTCCGACAGGTAATAGCAATCAGCCCCAGCATTTT.

This clone appeared a single time. The genes are TRBV9 and TRBJ1-2, with D uncertain. Germline CDR1 SGDLS, CDR2 YYNGEE. The CDR3 length is 15 residues. Trimming removed 0 bases from V and 1 base from J, with 10 bases in between. Written as DNA, the CDR3 is TGTGCCAGCAGCGTAGGAGTGCTTCATAACTATGGCTACACCTTC. This codes for CASSVGVLHNYGYTF.

The chain employs TRBV7-2 and TRBJ1-1; 9 nucleotides line up with TRBD1. This CDR3 spans 13 amino acids. CDR1 SGHTA and CDR2 FQGNSA come from the germline V gene. The ends lost 5 bases at V and 7 bases at J; junction bases unmatched: 5. The CDR3 region is CASSPDRGYEAFF. DNA of the CDR3: TGTGCCAGCAGCCCGGACAGGGGCTATGAAGCTTTCTTT.

The chain employs TRBV20-1 and TRBJ1-2; 7 bases line up with TRBD1. CDR3 length equals 11 residues. Germline CDR1 reads DFQATT; CDR2 reads SNEGSKA (reference sequence). CDR3 DNA: TGCAGGGTAACAGGGGAAGGGGGCTACACCTTC. This sequence encodes CRVTGEGGYTF.

The rearrangement uses TRBV7-9 and TRBJ2-7; D is unresolved. The V gene's germline CDR1 is SEHNR and CDR2 FQNEAQ (reference sequence). V gave up 4 bases and J gave up 1 base, with 8 bases separating them. This CDR3 contains 13 residues. The CDR3 loop is CASSSRESYEQYF. For the CDR3, the DNA is TGTGCCAGCAGCTCACGCGAATCCTACGAGCAGTACTTC.

The chain's CDR3 is CASSSSPLPSEQYF. CDR3 nucleotides: TGTGCCAGCAGCTCTAGTCCCCTCCCGAGCGAGCAGTACTTC. The chain carries TRBV7-6 and TRBJ2-7; D gene ambiguous. Trimming removed 4 bases from V and 6 bases from J, with 16 bases in between. The CDR3 spans 14 residues. Germline loops: CDR1 SGHVS, CDR2 FNYEAQ.

V and J are TRBV7-2 and TRBJ1-1; D might be TRBD1 (6 bases). The germline CDR1 and CDR2 sequences are SGHTA and FQGNSA. Trimming left V 5 bases short and J 7 bases short, with 29 bases between. The CDR3 contains 18 residues. CDR3 bases: TGTGCCAGCAGCACCCCCCTTGGGAACGGGACACCCACCCTTGAAGCTTTCTTT. This translates into CASSTPLGNGTPTLEAFF.

The genes are TRBV6-5 and TRBJ1-4; D is unresolved. The germline V gene encodes CDR1 MNHEY and CDR2 SVGAGI. Trimming stripped 6 bases from V and 5 bases from J, with 13 bases between. This CDR3 has 14 residues. The CDR3 DNA follows: TGTGCCAGCAGCCGACGGACGGGAAATGAAAAACTGTTTTTT. It yields the protein CASSRRTGNEKLFF.

V gene TRBV9 combines with J gene TRBJ2-1; D unclear. Per the germline V gene, CDR1 is SGDLS and CDR2 is YYNGEE. Trimming removed 0 bases at V and 3 bases at J, with 13 bases between. This CDR3 has 16 residues. This CDR3 is CASSVATNAIYNEQFF. CDR3 bases: TGTGCCAGCAGCGTAGCGACAAACGCGATCTACAATGAGCAGTTCTTC.

J is TRBJ1-2 and V is TRBV19; 12 nucleotides align to TRBD1. CDR1 is LNHDA and CDR2 is SQIVND in the germline V gene (reference sequence). Trimming cost V 6 bases and J 4 bases; bases outside gene matches: 21. The CDR3 loop spans 20 amino acids. CDR3 coding DNA: TGTGCCAGTAGCGACCTCGGGACAGGGGGCGCCGACTGGATCATCTATGGCTACACCTTC. Amino acids: CASSDLGTGGADWIIYGYTF.

The V and J genes are TRBV4-1 and TRBJ2-7; D is possibly TRBD2 (6 bases). V dropped 0 bases and J dropped 4 bases, with 16 bases sitting between them. Germline-derived CDR1 and CDR2 are MGHRA and YSYEKL. This CDR3 has 16 amino acids. CDR3 bases: TGCGCCAGCAGCCAAGAGGTTGCGGGAAACTATTACGAGCAGTACTTC. Its protein product is CASSQEVAGNYYEQYF.

The genes are TRBV2 and TRBJ2-1, with 14 bases that match TRBD2. Germline values: CDR1 SNHLY, CDR2 FYNNEI. V trimming: 1 base; J trimming: 15 bases; junction bases outside the gene matches: 8. This CDR3 is 15 amino acids long. The CDR3 protein is CASSEGLAGGIIPFF. CDR3 in DNA: TGTGCCAGCAGTGAAGGACTAGCGGGGGGGATTATTCCGTTCTTC.

The V gene is TRBV18, the J gene TRBJ2-1, with D perhaps TRBD2 (5 bases). Per the germline V gene, CDR1 is KGHSH and CDR2 is LQKENI. This CDR3 region has 15 residues. Trimming pared 8 bases from V and 8 bases from J, leaving 22 bases between. CDR3 DNA sequence: TGTGCCAGCCGAGGGTGGCTAGACTTTTCTGATGAGCAGTTCTTC. It yields the protein CASRGWLDFSDEQFF.

CDR3 amino acids: CASSPTQGARTEAFF. For the CDR3, the DNA is TGTGCCAGCTCACCTACACAGGGGGCTCGAACTGAAGCTTTCTTT. This chain links TRBV18 with TRBJ1-1, with TRBD1 identical over 9 bases. The length of the CDR3 is 15 residues. Trimming took 3 bases from V and 5 from J; bases not matched to a gene: 7. The germline V gene has CDR1 KGHSH and CDR2 LQKENI.

The chain uses TRBV7-9 and TRBJ2-5, with TRBD2 identical over 8 bases. Per germline, CDR1 SEHNR and CDR2 FQNEAQ (reference sequence). The CDR3 has 13 amino acids. With 7 bases clipped from V and 0 bases from J, the junction kept 1 base outside the gene matches. As DNA, the CDR3 is TGTGCCAGCACGCGGGGGGACCAAGAGACCCAGTACTTC. It encodes CASTRGDQETQYF.

The rearrangement joins TRBV6-1 to TRBJ2-1; 8 bases agree with TRBD2. This CDR3 is built from 15 residues. The V segment lost 4 bases and the J segment 5 bases; nucleotides outside the gene matches: 7. CDR1 is MNHNS and CDR2 is SASEGT in the germline V gene. CDR3 in amino acids: CASSVLAGGNNEQFF. The DNA of the CDR3 is TGTGCCAGCAGTGTTTTGGCGGGGGGTAACAATGAGCAGTTCTTC.

J is TRBJ1-1 and V is TRBV5-6, with no clear D. CDR3 size: 14 residues. Per germline, CDR1 SGHDT and CDR2 YYEEEE. V lost 5 bases and J lost 1, with 12 bases in between. The CDR3 sequence: CASRARGSNTEAFF. CDR3 sequence (DNA): TGTGCCAGCAGGGCCCGTGGCTCGAACACTGAAGCTTTCTTT.

In DNA, the CDR3 is TGTGCCAGCAGACAAAGACAGCTTGGTTTCTATGGCTACACCTTC. Its protein is CASRQRQLGFYGYTF. The chain recombines TRBV6-1 with TRBJ1-2; maybe TRBD1 (5 bases). This CDR3 has 15 residues. Germline V gene data show CDR1 as MNHNS and CDR2 as SASEGT. V was trimmed by 6 bases and J by 4 bases, leaving 18 bases between them.

This chain joins TRBV6-1 and TRBJ1-2; D is undetermined. The V gene's germline CDR1 is MNHNS and CDR2 SASEGT. The length of the CDR3 is 13 residues. Trimming pared 4 bases from V and 5 bases from J, leaving 11 bases between. CDR3 sequence reads: CASSAPGRYGYTF. In DNA form, the CDR3 reads TGTGCCAGCAGTGCCCCGGGGAGATATGGCTACACCTTC.

The gene calls are TRBV30 and TRBJ2-7; TRBD2 matches at 14 bases. The V gene's germline CDR1 is GTSNPN and CDR2 SVGIG (reference sequence). This CDR3 contains 15 residues. Trimming cost V 3 bases and J 3 bases; bases outside gene matches: 4. The chain's CDR3 is CAWRGGLAGGYEQYF. CDR3 bases: TGTGCCTGGAGGGGAGGACTAGCGGGGGGCTACGAGCAGTACTTC.

V is TRBV5-1 and J is TRBJ2-7; tentatively, D is TRBD1 (5 bases). Trimming left V 0 bases short and J 2 bases short, with 9 bases between. The CDR3 loop spans 14 amino acids. CDR1 is SGHRS, CDR2 YFSETQ, per germline. In DNA, the CDR3 is TGCGCCAGCAGCTTGGTGGGGCCAACCTACGAGCAGTACTTC. Translating it yields CASSLVGPTYEQYF.

The CDR3, as DNA: TGTGCTAGTGTTCCCGGGACAGCCGGTTCACCCCTCCACTTT. It translates to CASVPGTAGSPLHF. This chain uses TRBV12-5 with TRBJ1-6, with 7 bases identical to TRBD1. Trimming at V came to 7 bases and at J to 9 bases, leaving 9 bases not matched to a gene. CDR1 and CDR2 (germline): LGHNT, FRNRAP. The CDR3 extends over 14 amino acids.

This chain connects TRBV9 to TRBJ1-6, with 7 bases fitting TRBD1. With 0 bases clipped from V and 0 bases from J, the junction kept 6 bases outside the gene matches. This CDR3 has 18 amino acids. In germline, CDR1 is SGDLS, CDR2 YYNGEE. The CDR3 nucleotides read TGTGCCAGCAGCGTAGAGGGGGCTTCTAGCTCCTATAATTCACCCCTCCACTTT. Its protein is CASSVEGASSSYNSPLHF.

This clone was seen only once. V gene TRBV19 combines with J gene TRBJ1-5, with D maybe TRBD1 (5 bases). Per the germline V gene, CDR1 is LNHDA and CDR2 is SQIVND (reference sequence). The CDR3 is 14 residues long. The CDR3 DNA is TGTGGGGCAGGGAGGCTACATAGCAATCAGCCCCAGCATTTT. Protein sequence: CGAGRLHSNQPQHF. The whole variable domain, filled in from reference TRBV19 and TRBJ1-5, reads DGGITQSPKYLFRKEGQNVTLSCEQNLNHDAMYWYRQDPGQGLRLIYYSQIVNDFQKGDIAEGYSVSREKKESFPLTVTSAQKNPTAFYLCGAGRLHSNQPQHFGDGTRLSIL.

To note about this clone: At one end the junction does not follow the germline gene, possibly because of a read error. The chain combines TRBV6-6 with TRBJ2-7; D unresolved. CDR1 and CDR2 from the germline V gene are MNHNY and SVGAGI (reference sequence). The CDR3 is 11 amino acids. CDR3 nucleotides: TGTGCCAGCAGAGCCTCCCACGAGCAGTACTTC. Protein product: CASRASHEQYF.

In this sample, this clone turned up once. The chain carries TRBV19 and TRBJ1-5; D perhaps matches TRBD1 (6 bases). Per germline, CDR1 LNHDA and CDR2 SQIVND (reference sequence). This CDR3 spans 15 amino acids. The germline V and J ends were trimmed by 6 bases and 3 bases, with 15 bases remaining between them. The CDR3 coding sequence is TGTGCCAGTAGACCCCGGACAGCTACCAATCAGCCCCAGCATTTT. Protein: CASRPRTATNQPQHF.